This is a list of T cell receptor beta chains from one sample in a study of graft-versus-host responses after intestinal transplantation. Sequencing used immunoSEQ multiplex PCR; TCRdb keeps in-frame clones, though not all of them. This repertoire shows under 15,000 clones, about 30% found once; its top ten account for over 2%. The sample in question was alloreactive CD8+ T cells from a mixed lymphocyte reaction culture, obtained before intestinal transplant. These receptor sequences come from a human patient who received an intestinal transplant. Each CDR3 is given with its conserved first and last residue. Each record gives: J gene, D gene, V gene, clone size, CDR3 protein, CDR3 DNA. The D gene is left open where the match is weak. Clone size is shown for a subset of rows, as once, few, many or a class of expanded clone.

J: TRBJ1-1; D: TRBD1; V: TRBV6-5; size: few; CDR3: CASWDRGTEAFF; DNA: TGTGCCAGCTGGGACAGGGGCACTGAAGCTTTCTTT
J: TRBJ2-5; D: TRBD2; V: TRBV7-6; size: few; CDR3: CASSLVGRVEWETQYF; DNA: TGTGCCAGCAGCTTAGTCGGGAGGGTGGAATGGGAGACCCAGTACTTC
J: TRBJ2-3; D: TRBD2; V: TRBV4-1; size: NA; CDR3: CASSQEVAGGDTQYF; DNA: TGCGCCAGCAGCCAAGAAGTAGCGGGGGGGGATACGCAGTATTTT
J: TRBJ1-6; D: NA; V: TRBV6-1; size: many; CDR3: CASSEMEAGGSPLHF; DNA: TGTGCCAGCAGTGAAATGGAGGCAGGTGGTTCACCCCTCCACTTT
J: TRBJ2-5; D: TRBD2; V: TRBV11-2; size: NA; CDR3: CASSGTSGWETQYF; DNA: TGTGCCAGCAGCGGGACTAGCGGGTGGGAGACCCAGTACTTC
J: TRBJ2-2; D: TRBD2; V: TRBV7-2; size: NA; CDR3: CASSPLGGRGTGELFF; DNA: TGTGCCAGCAGCCCTTTGGGAGGGCGAGGAACCGGGGAGCTGTTTTTT
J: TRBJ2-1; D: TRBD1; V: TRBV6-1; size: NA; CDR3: CASARTGDNEQFF; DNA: TGTGCCAGCGCCAGGACAGGGGACAATGAGCAGTTCTTC
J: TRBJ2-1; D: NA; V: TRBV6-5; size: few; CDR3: CASSPDYRAEQFF; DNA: TGTGCCAGCAGTCCGGACTACCGGGCTGAGCAGTTCTTC
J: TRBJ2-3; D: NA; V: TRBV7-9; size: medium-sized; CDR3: CASTTLERTDTQYF; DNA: TGTGCCAGCACCACACTAGAACGCACAGATACGCAGTATTTT
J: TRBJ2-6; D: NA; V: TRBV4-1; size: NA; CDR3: CASSQELSGANVLTF; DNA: TGCGCCAGCAGCCAAGAATTATCTGGGGCCAACGTCCTGACTTTC
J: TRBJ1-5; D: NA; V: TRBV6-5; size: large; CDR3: CASSPYSNQPQHF; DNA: TGTGCCAGCAGCCCATATAGCAATCAGCCCCAGCATTTT
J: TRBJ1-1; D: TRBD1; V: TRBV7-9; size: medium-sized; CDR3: CASSLARQGNTEAFF; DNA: TGTGCCAGCAGCTTAGCCCGACAGGGGAACACTGAAGCTTTCTTT
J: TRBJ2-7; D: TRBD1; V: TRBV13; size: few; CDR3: CASSSPGQGGEQYF; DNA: TGTGCCAGCAGCTCTCCCGGACAGGGCGGCGAGCAGTACTTC
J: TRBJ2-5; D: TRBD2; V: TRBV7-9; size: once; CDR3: CATRTSAFQETQYF; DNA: TGTGCCACCAGGACTAGCGCCTTCCAAGAGACCCAGTACTTC
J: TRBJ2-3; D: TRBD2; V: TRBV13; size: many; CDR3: CASSLGRGGSPDTQYF; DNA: TGTGCCAGCAGCTTAGGCCGGGGGGGGAGCCCAGATACGCAGTATTTT
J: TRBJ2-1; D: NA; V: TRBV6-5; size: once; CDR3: CASSQSGDSYNEQFF; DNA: TGTGCCAGCAGCCAATCGGGGGATTCCTACAATGAGCAGTTCTTC
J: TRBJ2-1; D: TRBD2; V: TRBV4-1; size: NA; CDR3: CASSQDWLAGGRRDEQFF; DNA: TGCGCCAGCAGCCAAGATTGGCTAGCGGGAGGGCGGAGGGATGAGCAGTTCTTC
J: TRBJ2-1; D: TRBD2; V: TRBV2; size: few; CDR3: CASSEGGGYYNEQFF; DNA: TGTGCCAGCAGTGAAGGGGGGGGATACTACAATGAGCAGTTCTTC
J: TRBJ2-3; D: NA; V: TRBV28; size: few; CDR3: CASSSWDKVTDTQYF; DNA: TGTGCCAGCAGTTCATGGGACAAAGTCACAGATACGCAGTATTTT
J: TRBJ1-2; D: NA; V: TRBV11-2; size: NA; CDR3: CASSRPTFTHYGYTF; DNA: TGTGCCAGCAGCCGACCGACATTTACACACTATGGCTACACCTTC
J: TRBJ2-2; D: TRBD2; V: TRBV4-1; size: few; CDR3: CASSQDRASGSGELFF; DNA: TGCGCCAGCAGCCAAGATCGGGCTAGCGGGAGCGGGGAGCTGTTTTTT
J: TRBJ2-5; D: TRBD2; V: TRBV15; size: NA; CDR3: CATSRGPSGFQETQYF; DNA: TGTGCCACCAGCAGAGGCCCTAGCGGGTTCCAAGAGACCCAGTACTTC
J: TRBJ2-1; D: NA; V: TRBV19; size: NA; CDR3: CASSILNVGYNEQFF; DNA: TGTGCCAGTAGTATTTTGAATGTAGGGTACAATGAGCAGTTCTTC
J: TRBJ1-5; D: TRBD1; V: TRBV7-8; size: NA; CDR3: CASSLGFWDSLGISNQPQHF; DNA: TGTGCCAGCAGCTTAGGGTTTTGGGACAGTTTGGGAATTAGCAATCAGCCCCAGCATTTT
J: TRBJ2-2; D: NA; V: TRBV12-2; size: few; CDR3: CASRSLSRDSRGRGAVF; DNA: TGTGCAAGTCGCTCCCTCAGCCGCGACAGCCGGGGGCGGGGAGCTGTTTTT
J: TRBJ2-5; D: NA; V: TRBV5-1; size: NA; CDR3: CASSARFLLRETQYF; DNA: TGCGCCAGCAGCGCGCGGTTTCTGTTAAGGGAGACCCAGTACTTC